Listed below are T cell receptor beta chains from one sample, sequenced in a study of control samples from healthy donors and cancer patients. Clones were sequenced by immunoSEQ multiplex PCR, and TCRdb holds only the in-frame ones, with some missing. The profile shows roughly 100,000 clones, around 89% of them singletons. The sample was blood. The receptors here all came from a man aged 30 to 39 in good health. Each CDR3 is given with its conserved first and last residue. D genes are given only for firm matches. Only part of the rows carry a size: once, few, many, or a class if the clone is expanded.

V gene	D gene	J gene	clone size	CDR3 protein	CDR3 DNA
TRBV30	TRBD1	TRBJ1-6	NA	CAWTHRGHSPLHF	TGTGCCTGGACACACAGGGGGCATTCACCCCTCCACTTT
TRBV19	NA	TRBJ1-1	NA	CASSLKGPNTEAFF	TGTGCCAGTAGCCTTAAGGGGCCGAACACTGAAGCTTTCTTT
TRBV30	TRBD2	TRBJ2-1	NA	CAWSVRLAGNEQFF	TGTGCCTGGAGTGTACGACTAGCGGGCAATGAGCAGTTCTTC
TRBV12-3/TRBV12-4	NA	TRBJ2-5	NA	CASSIRGQETQYF	TGTGCCAGCAGTATCAGGGGCCAAGAGACCCAGTACTTC
TRBV18	NA	TRBJ2-1	once	CASSPLWNEQFF	TGTGCCAGCTCACCACTGTGGAATGAGCAGTTCTTC
TRBV2	NA	TRBJ1-4	NA	CAVQGILNEKLFF	TGTGCCGTGCAGGGTATTCTAAATGAAAAACTGTTTTTT
TRBV18	NA	TRBJ1-4	NA	CASSPGKANEKLFF	TGTGCCAGCTCACCGGGGAAGGCTAATGAAAAACTGTTTTTT
TRBV9	NA	TRBJ1-2	few	CASSVANSNYGYTF	TGTGCCAGCAGCGTAGCAAACAGTAACTATGGCTACACCTTC
TRBV19	TRBD1	TRBJ2-3	NA	CASSGTGGTLGTQYF	TGTGCCAGTAGTGGGACAGGGGGTACCCTAGGTACGCAGTATTTT
TRBV5-1	NA	TRBJ1-1	NA	CASSLGIQAKNTEAFF	TGCGCCAGCAGCTTGGGCATCCAGGCCAAGAACACTGAAGCTTTCTTT
TRBV19	TRBD1	TRBJ1-1	NA	CASSIAGTGNTEAFF	TGTGCCAGTAGTATAGCCGGGACAGGGAACACTGAAGCTTTCTTT
TRBV7-9	NA	TRBJ1-2	few	CASSLEGGSYTF	TGTGCCAGCAGCTTAGAAGGGGGGAGCTACACCTTC
TRBV11-1	NA	TRBJ2-7	NA	CASSPSPGYEQYF	TGTGCCAGCAGCCCCTCACCGGGGTACGAGCAGTACTTC
TRBV5-1	NA	TRBJ2-6	NA	CASSPKSRDPGGPGANVLTF	TGCGCCAGCAGCCCTAAGAGCCGGGACCCTGGGGGACCTGGGGCCAACGTCCTGACTTTC
TRBV13	NA	TRBJ2-2	NA	CASSRDPRDTGELFF	TGTGCCAGCAGTCGCGACCCAAGGGACACCGGGGAGCTGTTTTTT
TRBV9	TRBD2	TRBJ2-1	NA	CASSVASGNNEQFF	TGTGCCAGCAGCGTCGCTAGCGGTAACAATGAGCAGTTCTTC
TRBV6-4	NA	TRBJ2-1	NA	CASSAGGTYNEQFF	TGTGCCAGCAGTGCTGGCGGGACCTACAATGAGCAGTTCTTC
TRBV5-4	NA	TRBJ2-3	once	CASSLDVVDTQYF	TGTGCCAGCAGTTTGGACGTAGTGGATACGCAGTATTTT
TRBV7-9	NA	TRBJ2-7	NA	CASSRQDGEQYF	TGTGCCAGCAGCAGACAGGACGGCGAGCAGTACTTC
TRBV6-5	NA	TRBJ1-2	NA	CASSRRQFYGYTF	TGTGCCAGCTCGAGGCGCCAGTTCTATGGCTACACCTTC
TRBV5-5	NA	TRBJ1-5	NA	CASGPDFPQFNQPQHF	TGTGCCAGCGGGCCTGATTTCCCACAGTTCAATCAGCCCCAGCATTTT
TRBV5-6	NA	TRBJ1-2	NA	CASSRSNGIRSGYTF	TGTGCCAGCAGTCGCTCCAACGGGATCCGGTCCGGCTACACCTTC
TRBV18	NA	TRBJ2-5	NA	CASSPDLGQETQYF	TGTGCCAGCTCACCTGATTTGGGCCAAGAGACCCAGTACTTC